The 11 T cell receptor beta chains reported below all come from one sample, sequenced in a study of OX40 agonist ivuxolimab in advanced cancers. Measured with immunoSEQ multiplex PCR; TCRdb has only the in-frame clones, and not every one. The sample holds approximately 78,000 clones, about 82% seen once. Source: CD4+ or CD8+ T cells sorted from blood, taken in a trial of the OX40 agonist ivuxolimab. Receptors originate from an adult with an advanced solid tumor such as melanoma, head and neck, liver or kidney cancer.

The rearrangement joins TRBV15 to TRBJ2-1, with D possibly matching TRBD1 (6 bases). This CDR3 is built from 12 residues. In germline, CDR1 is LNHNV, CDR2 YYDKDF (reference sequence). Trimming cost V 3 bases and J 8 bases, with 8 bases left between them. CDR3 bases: TGTGCCACCAGCAGCGCAGGGGATGAGCAGTTCTTC. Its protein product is CATSSAGDEQFF.

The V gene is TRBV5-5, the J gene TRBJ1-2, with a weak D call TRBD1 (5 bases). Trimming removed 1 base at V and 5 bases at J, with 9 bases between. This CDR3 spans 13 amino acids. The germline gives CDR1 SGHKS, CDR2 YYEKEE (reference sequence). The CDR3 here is CASSLWTTYGYTF. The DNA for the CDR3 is TGTGCCAGCAGCTTGTGGACAACTTATGGCTACACCTTC. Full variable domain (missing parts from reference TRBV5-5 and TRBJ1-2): DAGVTQSPTHLIKTRGQQVTLRCSPISGHKSVSWYQQVLGQGPQFIFQYYEKEERGRGNFPDRFSARQFPNYSSELNVNALLLGDSALYLCASSLWTTYGYTFGSGTRLTVV.

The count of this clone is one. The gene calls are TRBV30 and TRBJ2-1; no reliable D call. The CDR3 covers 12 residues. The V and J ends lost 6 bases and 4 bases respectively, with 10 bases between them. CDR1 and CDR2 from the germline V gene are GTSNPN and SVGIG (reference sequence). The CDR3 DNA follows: TGTGCCTGTAAAGGAGATTACAATGAGCAGTTCTTC. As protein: CACKGDYNEQFF.

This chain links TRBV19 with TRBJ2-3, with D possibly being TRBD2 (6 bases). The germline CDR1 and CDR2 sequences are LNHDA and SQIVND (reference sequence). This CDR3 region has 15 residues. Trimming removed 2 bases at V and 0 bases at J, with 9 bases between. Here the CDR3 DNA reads TGTGCCAGTAGTATAAAGGGACTCAGCACAGATACGCAGTATTTT. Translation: CASSIKGLSTDTQYF.

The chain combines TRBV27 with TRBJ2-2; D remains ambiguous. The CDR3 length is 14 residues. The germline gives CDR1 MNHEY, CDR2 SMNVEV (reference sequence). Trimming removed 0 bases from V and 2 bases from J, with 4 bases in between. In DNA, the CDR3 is TGTGCCAGCAGTTTATCCTTAAACACCGGGGAGCTGTTTTTT. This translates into CASSLSLNTGELFF.

The CDR3: CASSYRPQAGELFF. The DNA of the CDR3 is TGTGCCAGCAGTTACCGTCCACAGGCCGGGGAGCTGTTTTTT. The chain couples TRBV6-5 to TRBJ2-2, with D possibly being TRBD1 (5 bases). Germline V lookup: CDR1 MNHEY, CDR2 SVGAGI. The CDR3 runs 14 residues. Trimming took off 2 bases at V and 6 bases at J, with 10 bases between the two ends.

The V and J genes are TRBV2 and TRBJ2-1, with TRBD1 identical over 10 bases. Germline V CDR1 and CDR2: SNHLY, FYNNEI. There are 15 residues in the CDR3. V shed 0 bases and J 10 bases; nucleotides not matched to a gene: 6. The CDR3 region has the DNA TGTGCCAGCAGTGAAGCGCCGGGACAGGGGAGCGAGCAGTTCTTC. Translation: CASSEAPGQGSEQFF.

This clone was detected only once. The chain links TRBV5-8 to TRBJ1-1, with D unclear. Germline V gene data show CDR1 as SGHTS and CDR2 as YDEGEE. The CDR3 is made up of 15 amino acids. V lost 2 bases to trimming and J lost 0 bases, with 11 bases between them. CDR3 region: CASSFEVGVNTEAFF. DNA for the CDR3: TGTGCCAGCAGCTTCGAGGTTGGGGTGAACACTGAAGCTTTCTTT.

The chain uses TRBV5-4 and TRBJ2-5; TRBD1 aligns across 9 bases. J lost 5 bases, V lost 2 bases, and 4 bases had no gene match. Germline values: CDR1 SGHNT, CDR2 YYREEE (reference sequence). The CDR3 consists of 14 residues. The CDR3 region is CASSLQGAVETQYF. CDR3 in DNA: TGTGCCAGCAGCTTACAGGGGGCGGTGGAGACCCAGTACTTC.

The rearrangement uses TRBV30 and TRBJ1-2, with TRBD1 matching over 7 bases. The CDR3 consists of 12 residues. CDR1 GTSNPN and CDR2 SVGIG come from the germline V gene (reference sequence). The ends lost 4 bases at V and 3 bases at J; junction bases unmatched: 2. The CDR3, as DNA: TGTGCCTGGAACAGGGGAGACTATGGCTACACCTTC. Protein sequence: CAWNRGDYGYTF.

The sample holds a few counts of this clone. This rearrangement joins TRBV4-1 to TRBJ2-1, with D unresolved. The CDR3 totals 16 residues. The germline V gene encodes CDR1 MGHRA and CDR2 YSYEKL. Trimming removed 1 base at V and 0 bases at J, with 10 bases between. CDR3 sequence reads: CASSQGIQSSYNEQFF. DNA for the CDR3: TGCGCCAGCAGCCAAGGAATCCAGAGCTCCTACAATGAGCAGTTCTTC.